This TCR beta chain was found in a study of T-cell reconstitution after alpha-beta-depleted transplantation in children. General observations from the study: The origin of alpha-beta T cells about two months after transplant was reportedly several hundred expanded graft clones. Where some patients showed high TCRbeta diversity at day 60, it came from recipient T cells and thymic progenitors that had survived. Newly generated T cells supplied most T-cell counts and diversity one year post-transplant.

Trimming took off 8 bases at V and 2 bases at J, with 12 bases between the two ends. The CDR3 extends over 13 amino acids. Library preparation (for TCRbeta) was performed with unique molecular identifiers. One entry per CDR3 protein results from TCRdb running MiXCR on the PCR reads. The sample has approximately 220,000 distinct CDR3 sequences, approximately 15% seen once. Concerning this clonotype: Its target is unknown.

This chain connects TRBV12-3 or TRBV12-4 to TRBJ1-1; possibly TRBD1 for D (6 bases). The material was PBMCs, mostly from graft donor cells, obtained 360 days after TCRalphabeta/CD19-depleted stem cell transplant. The source of this sequence is a male patient between 2 and 10 years old who had a stem cell transplant for acute lymphoblastic leukemia, so the T cells may come from the graft donor. The CDR3 spells CASQQGPNTEAFF. The DNA of the CDR3 is TGTGCCAGCCAACAGGGCCCTAACACTGAAGCTTTCTTT.